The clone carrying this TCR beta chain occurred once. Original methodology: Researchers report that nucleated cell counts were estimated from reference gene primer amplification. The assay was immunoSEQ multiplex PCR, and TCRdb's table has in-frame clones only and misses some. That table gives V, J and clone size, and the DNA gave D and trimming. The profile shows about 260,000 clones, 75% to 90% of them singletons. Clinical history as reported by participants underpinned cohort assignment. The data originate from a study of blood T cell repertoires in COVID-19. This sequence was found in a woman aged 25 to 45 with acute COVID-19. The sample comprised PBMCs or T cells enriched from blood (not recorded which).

The CDR3 spells CASSLVQGAGELFF. The CDR3 DNA is TGTGCCAGCAGCTTAGTTCAGGGCGCCGGGGAGCTGTTTTTT. The rearrangement uses TRBV7-9 and TRBJ2-2, with D perhaps TRBD1 (5 bases). Trimming shortened V by 1 base and J by 6 bases, and 9 bases separated the two germline ends. CDR1 is SEHNR, CDR2 FQNEAQ, per germline (reference sequence). This CDR3 contains 14 residues.